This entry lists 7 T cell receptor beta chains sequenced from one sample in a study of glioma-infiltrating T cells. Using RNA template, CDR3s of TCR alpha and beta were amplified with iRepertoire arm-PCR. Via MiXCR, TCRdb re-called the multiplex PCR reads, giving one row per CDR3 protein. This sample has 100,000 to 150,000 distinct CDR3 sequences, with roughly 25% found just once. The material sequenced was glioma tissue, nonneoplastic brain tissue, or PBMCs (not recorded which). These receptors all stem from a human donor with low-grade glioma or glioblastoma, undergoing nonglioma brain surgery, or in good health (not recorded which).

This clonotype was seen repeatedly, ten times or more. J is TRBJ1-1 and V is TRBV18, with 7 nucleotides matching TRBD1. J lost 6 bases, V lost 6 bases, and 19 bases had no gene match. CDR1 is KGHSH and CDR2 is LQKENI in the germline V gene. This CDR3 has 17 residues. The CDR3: CASSPSYPGQFDSEAFF. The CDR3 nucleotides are TGTGCCAGCTCTCCCTCTTATCCGGGACAGTTCGATTCTGAAGCTTTCTTT.

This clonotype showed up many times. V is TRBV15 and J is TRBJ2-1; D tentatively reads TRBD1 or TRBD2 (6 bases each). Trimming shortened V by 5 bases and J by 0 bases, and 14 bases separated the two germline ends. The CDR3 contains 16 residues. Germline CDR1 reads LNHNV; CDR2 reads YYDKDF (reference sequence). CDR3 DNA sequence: TGTGCCACCAGCGGGGAGGACAGCCTCTCCTACAATGAGCAGTTCTTC. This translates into CATSGEDSLSYNEQFF.

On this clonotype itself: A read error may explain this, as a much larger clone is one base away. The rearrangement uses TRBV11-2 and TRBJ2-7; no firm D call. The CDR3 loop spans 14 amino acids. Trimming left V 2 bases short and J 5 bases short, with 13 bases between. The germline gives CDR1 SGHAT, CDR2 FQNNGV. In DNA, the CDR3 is TGTGCCAGCAGCTTATCCGGCAGGATCGACGAGCAGTACTTC. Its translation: CASSLSGRIDEQYF.

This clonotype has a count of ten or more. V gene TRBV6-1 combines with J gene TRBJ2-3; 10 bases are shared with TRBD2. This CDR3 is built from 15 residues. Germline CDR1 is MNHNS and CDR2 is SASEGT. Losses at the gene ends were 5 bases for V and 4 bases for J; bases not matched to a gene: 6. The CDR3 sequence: CASSSTSGTSDTQYF. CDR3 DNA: TGTGCCAGCAGTTCTACTAGCGGGACATCAGATACGCAGTATTTT.

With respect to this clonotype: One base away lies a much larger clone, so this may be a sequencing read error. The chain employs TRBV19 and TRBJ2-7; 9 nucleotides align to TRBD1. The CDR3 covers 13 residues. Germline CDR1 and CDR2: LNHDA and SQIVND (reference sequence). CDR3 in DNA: TGTGTCAGTAGTATGGGACAGGGCTACGAGCAGTACTTC. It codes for CVSSMGQGYEQYF. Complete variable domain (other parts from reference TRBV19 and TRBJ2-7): DGGITQSPKYLFRKEGQNVTLSCEQNLNHDAMYWYRQDPGQGLRLIYYSQIVNDFQKGDIAEGYSVSREKKESFPLTVTSAQKNPTAFYLCVSSMGQGYEQYFGPGTRLTVT.

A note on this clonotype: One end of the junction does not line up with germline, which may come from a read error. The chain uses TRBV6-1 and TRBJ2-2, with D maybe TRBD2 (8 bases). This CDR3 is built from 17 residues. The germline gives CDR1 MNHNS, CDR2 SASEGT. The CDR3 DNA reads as TGTGCCAGCAGCATGATACAACGGGACAGTCGTAGCGGGGAGCTGTCTTTT. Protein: CASSMIQRDSRSGELSF.

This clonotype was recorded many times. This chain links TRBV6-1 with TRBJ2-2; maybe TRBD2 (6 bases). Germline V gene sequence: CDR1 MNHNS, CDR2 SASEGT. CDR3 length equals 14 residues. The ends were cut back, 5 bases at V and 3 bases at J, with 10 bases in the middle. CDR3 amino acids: CASSPLADTGELFF. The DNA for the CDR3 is TGTGCCAGCAGTCCCTTAGCGGACACCGGGGAGCTGTTTTTT.